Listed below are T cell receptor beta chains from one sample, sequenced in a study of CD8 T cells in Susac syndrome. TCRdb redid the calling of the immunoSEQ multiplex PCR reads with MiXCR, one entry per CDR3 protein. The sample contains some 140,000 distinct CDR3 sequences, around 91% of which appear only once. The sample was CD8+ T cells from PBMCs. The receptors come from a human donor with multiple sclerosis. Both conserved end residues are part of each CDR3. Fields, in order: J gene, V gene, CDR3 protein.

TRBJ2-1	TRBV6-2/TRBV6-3	CASSPSGRAGQYEQFF
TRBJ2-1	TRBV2	CASSGIAEQFF
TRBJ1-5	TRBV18	CASSPPGGSNQPQHF
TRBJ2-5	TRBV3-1	CASSPIGEETQYF
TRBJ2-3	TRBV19	CASSQTSTDTQYF
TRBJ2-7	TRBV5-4	CASSVRGSYEQYF
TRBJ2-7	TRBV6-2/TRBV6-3	CASSPDEYEQYF
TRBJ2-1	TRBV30	CAWNWRPYNEQFF
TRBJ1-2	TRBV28	CASSSDRKKARNYGYTF
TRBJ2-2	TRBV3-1	CASSPAGGNTGELFF
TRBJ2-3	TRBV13	CASSQRGGPTIDTQYF
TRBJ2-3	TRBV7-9	CASSSALHQGPYTDTQYF
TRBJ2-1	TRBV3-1	CASSQELAANEQFF
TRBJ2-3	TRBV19	CASRDQGTDTQYF
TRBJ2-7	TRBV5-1	CASSAGSDITYEQYF
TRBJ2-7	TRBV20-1	CSATGTTTYEQYF
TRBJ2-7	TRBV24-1	CATSDQDREGGQYF
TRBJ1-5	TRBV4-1	CTSSQVAGHQYSNQPQHF
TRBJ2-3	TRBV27	CASSATGSITDTQYF
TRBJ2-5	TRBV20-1	CSAGTGDQETQYF
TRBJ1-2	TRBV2	CASTKTGTGNGYTF